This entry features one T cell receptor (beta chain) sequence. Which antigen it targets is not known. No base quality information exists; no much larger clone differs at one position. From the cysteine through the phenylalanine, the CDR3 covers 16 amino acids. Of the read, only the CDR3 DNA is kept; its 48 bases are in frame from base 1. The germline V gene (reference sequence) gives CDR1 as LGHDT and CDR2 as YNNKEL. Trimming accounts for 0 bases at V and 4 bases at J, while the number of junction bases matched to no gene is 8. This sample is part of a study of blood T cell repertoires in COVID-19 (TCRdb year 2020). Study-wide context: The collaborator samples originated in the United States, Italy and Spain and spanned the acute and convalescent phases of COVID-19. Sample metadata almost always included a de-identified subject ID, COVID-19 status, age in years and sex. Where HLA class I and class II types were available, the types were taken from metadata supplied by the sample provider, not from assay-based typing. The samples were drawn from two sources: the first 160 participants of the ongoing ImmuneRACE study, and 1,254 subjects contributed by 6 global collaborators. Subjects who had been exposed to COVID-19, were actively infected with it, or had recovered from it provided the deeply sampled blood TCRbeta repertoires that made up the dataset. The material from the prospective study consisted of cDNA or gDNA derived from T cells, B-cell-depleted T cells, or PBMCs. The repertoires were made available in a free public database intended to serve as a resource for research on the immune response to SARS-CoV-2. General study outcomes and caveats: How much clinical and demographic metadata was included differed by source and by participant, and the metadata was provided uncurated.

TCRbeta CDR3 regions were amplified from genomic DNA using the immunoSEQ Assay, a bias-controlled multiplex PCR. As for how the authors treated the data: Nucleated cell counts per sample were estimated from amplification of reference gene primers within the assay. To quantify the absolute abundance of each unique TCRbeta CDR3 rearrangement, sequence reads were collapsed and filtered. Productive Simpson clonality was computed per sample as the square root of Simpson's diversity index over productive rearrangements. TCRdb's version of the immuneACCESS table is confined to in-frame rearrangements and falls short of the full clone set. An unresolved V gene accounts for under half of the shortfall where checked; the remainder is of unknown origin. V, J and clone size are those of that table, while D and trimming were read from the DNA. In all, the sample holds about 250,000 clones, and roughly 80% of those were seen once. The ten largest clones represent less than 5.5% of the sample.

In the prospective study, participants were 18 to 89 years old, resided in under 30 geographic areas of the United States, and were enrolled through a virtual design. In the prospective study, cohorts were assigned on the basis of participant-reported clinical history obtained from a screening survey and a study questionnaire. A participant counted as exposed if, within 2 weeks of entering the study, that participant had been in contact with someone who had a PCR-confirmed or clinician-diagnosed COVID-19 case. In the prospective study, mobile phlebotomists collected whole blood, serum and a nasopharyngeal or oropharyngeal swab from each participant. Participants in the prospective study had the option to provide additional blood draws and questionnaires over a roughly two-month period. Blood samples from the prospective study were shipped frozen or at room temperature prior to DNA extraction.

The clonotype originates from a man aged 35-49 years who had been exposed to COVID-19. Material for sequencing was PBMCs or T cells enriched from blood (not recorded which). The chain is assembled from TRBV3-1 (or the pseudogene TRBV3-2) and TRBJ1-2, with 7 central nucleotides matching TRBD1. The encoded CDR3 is CASSQEGTVLPYGYTF. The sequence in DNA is TGTGCCAGCAGCCAAGAGGGGACAGTCCTTCCCTATGGCTACACCTTC.